The 30 T cell receptor beta chains below were found in one sample sequenced in a study of a mutant IDH1 vaccine in newly diagnosed glioma (dated by TCRdb to the early 2020s). The time point tag for this specimen amounts to: week 5, during vaccination. Each vaccine dose, consisting of 300 ug of a 20-mer mutant IDH1 peptide in Montanide, was administered subcutaneously with topical imiquimod. No antigens are known for them. Library preparation used the immunoSEQ multiplex PCR assay. TCRdb re-hosts the immuneACCESS table, in-frame sequences only. Its copies lack some clones; in the studies checked, an unresolved V gene accounts for under half of them, and the cause for the rest is not known. The sample table holds roughly 62,000 clones, of which roughly 80% were seen once. The ten most abundant clones make up 7% to 8.5% of the sample. The specimen comprised PBMCs, sampled from a glioma patient whose treatment included an IDH1 peptide vaccine. Every receptor here comes from a woman aged 50 to 65 with glioma.

V and J are TRBV11-2 and TRBJ2-7, with 7 bases identical to TRBD1. With 5 bases clipped from V and 4 bases from J, the junction kept 8 bases outside the gene matches. The CDR3 covers 14 residues. The germline gives CDR1 SGHAT, CDR2 FQNNGV. The CDR3 loop reads CASSPWTGGYEQYF. DNA of the CDR3: TGTGCCAGCAGCCCATGGACAGGCGGTTACGAGCAGTACTTC.

The rearrangement links TRBV28 to TRBJ1-6; D might be TRBD1 (5 bases). Germline CDR1 reads MDHEN; CDR2 reads SYDVKM. The CDR3 contains 15 residues. Trimming took off 6 bases at V and 5 bases at J, with 14 bases between the two ends. CDR3 in amino acids: CASRKGTVDNSPLHF. Here the CDR3 DNA reads TGTGCCAGCAGAAAAGGGACGGTTGATAATTCACCCCTCCACTTT.

The chain recombines TRBV19 with TRBJ1-6; maybe TRBD1 (5 bases). V lost 3 bases and J lost 10, with 19 bases in between. CDR1 is LNHDA, CDR2 SQIVND, per germline (reference sequence). This CDR3 has 16 residues. The CDR3 loop is CASSIQGGKVDSPLHF. The CDR3, as DNA: TGTGCCAGTAGTATTCAGGGAGGGAAAGTTGACTCACCCCTCCACTTT.

By sample share, this clone is large. The sample contains more than one DNA sequence encoding this CDR3. The chain recombines TRBV9 with TRBJ2-1; D is unresolved. The CDR3 consists of 11 residues. With 2 bases removed from V and 6 bases from J, the gap between germline ends came to 3 bases. Germline V lookup: CDR1 SGDLS, CDR2 YYNGEE. The CDR3 DNA reads as TGTGCCAGCAGCGTCTCCAATGAGCAGTTCTTC. Its protein is CASSVSNEQFF.

The chain recombines TRBV27 with TRBJ2-3; TRBD1 might be the D (6 bases). V was trimmed by 1 base and J by 2 bases, leaving 13 bases between them. Germline V gene sequence: CDR1 MNHEY, CDR2 SMNVEV (reference sequence). There are 16 residues in the CDR3. CDR3 in DNA: TGTGCCAGCAGTTTATGGGGGCGGATTCCCACAGATACGCAGTATTTT. Its translation: CASSLWGRIPTDTQYF.

This clone is a singleton in its sample. The chain uses TRBV6-5 and TRBJ2-7; TRBD2 might be the D (6 bases). V dropped 0 bases and J dropped 4 bases, with 10 bases sitting between them. Germline loops: CDR1 MNHEY, CDR2 SVGAGI. This CDR3 comprises 14 residues. The CDR3 DNA follows: TGTGCCAGCAGTTACTCGGGACGGGAGTACGAGCAGTACTTC. It yields the protein CASSYSGREYEQYF.

This clone was seen only once. This sequence joins TRBV5-6 and TRBJ2-1, with D hard to call. This CDR3 spans 16 amino acids. Germline V gives CDR1 SGHDT, CDR2 YYEEEE. The germline V and J ends were trimmed by 0 bases and 5 bases, with 15 bases remaining between them. The CDR3 nucleotides read TGTGCCAGCAGCTTGGCCAATGGGCCACGAAACAATGAGCAGTTCTTC. Protein: CASSLANGPRNNEQFF. The variable domain in full, with the rest retrieved from reference TRBV5-6 and TRBJ2-1, is DAGVTQSPTHLIKTRGQQVTLRCSPKSGHDTVSWYQQALGQGPQFIFQYYEEEERQRGNFPDRFSGHQFPNYSSELNVNALLLGDSALYLCASSLANGPRNNEQFFGPGTRLTVL.

J is TRBJ1-5 and V is TRBV29-1; no firm D call. Trimming stripped 4 bases from V and 3 bases from J, with 13 bases between. This CDR3 comprises 14 residues. Germline CDR1 is SQVTM and CDR2 is ANQGSEA. CDR3 in DNA: TGCAGCGTTGCCGAAAAGGGTACCAATCAGCCCCAGCATTTT. This codes for CSVAEKGTNQPQHF. Together with reference TRBV29-1 and TRBJ1-5, the CDR3 gives the full variable domain: SAVISQKPSRDICQRGTSLTIQCQVDSQVTMMFWYRQQPGQSLTLIATANQGSEATYESGFVIDKFPISRPNLTFSTLTVSNMSPEDSSIYLCSVAEKGTNQPQHFGDGTRLSIL.

The genes are TRBV19 and TRBJ1-1; 7 bases are shared with TRBD1. With 3 bases clipped from V and 6 bases from J, the junction kept 10 bases outside the gene matches. Germline V gene lookup returns CDR1 LNHDA and CDR2 SQIVND (reference sequence). The CDR3 has 15 amino acids. As DNA, the CDR3 is TGTGCCAGTAGTATGACAGGGTTCTCGACAGCTGAAGCTTTCTTT. Translating it yields CASSMTGFSTAEAFF.

The chain is built from TRBV19 and TRBJ1-5; no firm D call. There are 16 residues in the CDR3. The germline CDR1 and CDR2 sequences are LNHDA and SQIVND (reference sequence). Trimming took off 5 bases at V and 3 bases at J, with 17 bases between the two ends. The CDR3 region is CASSPHKPEANQPQHF. The CDR3 DNA reads as TGTGCCAGTAGTCCCCACAAACCCGAGGCCAATCAGCCCCAGCATTTT.

The rearrangement joins TRBV9 to TRBJ2-4; D is undetermined. V was clipped by 4 bases and J by 1 base, with 6 bases between them. This CDR3 region has 13 residues. Germline CDR1 is SGDLS and CDR2 is YYNGEE. The CDR3 reads CASSPGAKNIQYF. The CDR3 DNA sequence: TGTGCCAGCAGCCCTGGGGCCAAAAACATTCAGTACTTC.

The CDR3 DNA sequence: TGCGCCAGCAGCCAAGAGGGCAGGGCCTATAGCAATCAGCCCCAGCATTTT. Protein product: CASSQEGRAYSNQPQHF. The V gene is TRBV4-1, the J gene TRBJ1-5; possibly TRBD1 for D (5 bases). CDR1 and CDR2 from the germline V gene are MGHRA and YSYEKL. V was clipped by 0 bases and J by 0 bases, with 12 bases between them. This CDR3 spans 17 amino acids.

V usage is TRBV6-6 and J usage is TRBJ2-1; possible D gene TRBD2, 5 bases. CDR1 MNHNY and CDR2 SVGAGI come from the germline V gene (reference sequence). The CDR3 extends over 14 amino acids. The CDR3 DNA is TGTGTCAGTAAGGGAGCGGAGGACTACAATGAGCAGTTCTTC. Protein: CVSKGAEDYNEQFF.

The chain is built from TRBV6-5 and TRBJ2-5, with D perhaps given as TRBD1 or TRBD2 (5 bases each). This CDR3 region has 15 residues. Trimming removed 5 bases from V and 2 bases from J, with 15 bases in between. Germline CDR1 reads MNHEY; CDR2 reads SVGAGI. The CDR3 sequence is CASSRREWVQETQYF. In DNA form, the CDR3 reads TGTGCCAGCAGTCGCAGGGAGTGGGTTCAAGAGACCCAGTACTTC.

This clone was counted a few times. The rearrangement joins TRBV7-3 to TRBJ1-1; D is undetermined. CDR1 is SGHTA, CDR2 FQGTGA, per germline. CDR3 length: 13 residues. Trimming shortened V by 6 bases and J by 4 bases, and 12 bases separated the two germline ends. CDR3 protein: CASSSARGTEAFF. The CDR3 DNA reads as TGTGCCAGCAGTTCGGCCCGGGGCACTGAAGCTTTCTTT.

This chain connects TRBV5-6 to TRBJ2-3; D unresolved. CDR3 length equals 13 residues. V dropped 2 bases and J dropped 3 bases, with 7 bases sitting between them. CDR1 and CDR2 (germline): SGHDT, YYEEEE. This chain's CDR3 is CASSFGGTDTQYF. The CDR3 region has the DNA TGTGCCAGCAGCTTTGGTGGGACAGATACGCAGTATTTT.

The rearrangement uses TRBV19 and TRBJ1-5, with no clear D. The germline V gene encodes CDR1 LNHDA and CDR2 SQIVND (reference sequence). CDR3 length equals 16 residues. Trimming removed 5 bases from V and 0 bases from J, with 14 bases in between. This CDR3 reads CASSPGSAGSNQPQHF. CDR3 nucleotides: TGTGCCAGTAGTCCCGGATCTGCTGGTAGCAATCAGCCCCAGCATTTT.

The V call is TRBV5-4, the J call TRBJ2-6; 7 bases line up with TRBD1. The length of the CDR3 is 16 residues. Trimming took 3 bases from V and 0 from J; bases not matched to a gene: 3. Germline values: CDR1 SGHNT, CDR2 YYREEE (reference sequence). CDR3: CASSSGTVSGANVLTF. CDR3 sequence (DNA): TGTGCCAGCAGCTCTGGGACAGTCTCTGGGGCCAACGTCCTGACTTTC.

The chain is built from TRBV2 and TRBJ2-2; D ambiguous. CDR3 length: 13 amino acids. Trimming stripped 6 bases from V and 7 bases from J, with 12 bases between. Germline assignment: CDR1 SNHLY and CDR2 FYNNEI. Written as DNA, the CDR3 is TGTGCCAGCAGGACGGAAAAGAACGGGGAGCTGTTTTTT. This encodes CASRTEKNGELFF.

To note about this clone: As the CDR3 is not closed by the conserved phenylalanine or tryptophan, this likely results from a read error. The chain has TRBV25-1 and TRBJ1-5, with D possibly matching TRBD1 (6 bases). Trimming pared 6 bases from V and 0 bases from J, leaving 15 bases between. The CDR3 is 16 amino acids. CDR1 and CDR2 (germline): MGHDK, SYGVNS. The CDR3 region is CASSLQTGNSNQPQHI. The DNA for the CDR3 is TGTGCCAGCAGCCTACAGACAGGTAATAGCAATCAGCCCCAGCATATT.

The chain combines TRBV5-5 with TRBJ2-7, with D perhaps TRBD1 (6 bases). Germline-derived CDR1 and CDR2 are SGHKS and YYEKEE (reference sequence). This CDR3 has 15 residues. V lost 0 bases and J lost 2, with 12 bases in between. The CDR3 region is CASSLGRGGTYEQYF. The DNA for the CDR3 is TGTGCCAGCAGCTTGGGCAGGGGCGGTACCTACGAGCAGTACTTC.

This clone was seen only once. This rearrangement joins TRBV7-9 to TRBJ1-5, with a weak D call TRBD1 (5 bases). V was trimmed by 5 bases and J by 0 bases, leaving 14 bases between them. Germline lookup yields CDR1 SEHNR and CDR2 FQNEAQ (reference sequence). The CDR3 contains 16 residues. CDR3 sequence: CASSLADKFSNQPQHF. The CDR3 nucleotides are TGTGCCAGCAGCCTCGCGGACAAATTTAGCAATCAGCCCCAGCATTTT.

This clone was picked up a small number of times. This rearrangement joins TRBV6-1 to TRBJ2-3, with no clear D. The V end was cut by 5 bases, the J end by 7 bases, with 10 bases between. The length of the CDR3 is 12 residues. The germline V gene encodes CDR1 MNHNS and CDR2 SASEGT. CDR3 bases: TGTGCCAGCAGTTCCCAGAGGTATACGCAGTATTTT. Amino acids: CASSSQRYTQYF.

The V gene is TRBV5-1, the J gene TRBJ1-2, with 7 bases aligning to TRBD1. CDR1 is SGHRS and CDR2 is YFSETQ in the germline V gene. This CDR3 is 15 amino acids long. With 2 bases clipped from V and 4 bases from J, the junction kept 8 bases outside the gene matches. DNA of the CDR3: TGCGCCAGCAGCTTAACAGGGGCAGGAGGCTATGGCTACACCTTC. It yields the protein CASSLTGAGGYGYTF.

The chain uses TRBV27 and TRBJ1-2; D may be TRBD1 (6 bases). The CDR3 loop spans 15 amino acids. In germline, CDR1 is MNHEY, CDR2 SMNVEV (reference sequence). The ends were cut back, 2 bases at V and 5 bases at J, with 15 bases in the middle. The CDR3 DNA is TGTGCCAGCAGTTTAAATCTAGCGGGACAATATGGCTACACCTTC. Translated: CASSLNLAGQYGYTF.

This rearrangement joins TRBV2 to TRBJ2-5; 9 bases fit TRBD1. The DNA matches TRBJ2-7 better at its end, which makes the J call doubtful. This CDR3 contains 14 residues. Germline V gene data show CDR1 as SNHLY and CDR2 as FYNNEI. The DNA of the CDR3 is TGTGCCAGCACCTCCGGGACAGGGTCGGCCGAGCAGTACTTC. Residues: CASTSGTGSAEQYF.

The rearrangement links TRBV5-6 to TRBJ2-5; maybe TRBD1 (6 bases). The CDR3 contains 14 residues. The germline V gene has CDR1 SGHDT and CDR2 YYEEEE. The germline V and J ends were trimmed by 0 bases and 5 bases, with 11 bases remaining between them. Here the CDR3 DNA reads TGTGCCAGCAGCTTGGGGGGGCGCTGGGAGACCCAGTACTTC. Its translation is CASSLGGRWETQYF. The variable domain in full, with the rest retrieved from reference TRBV5-6 and TRBJ2-5, is DAGVTQSPTHLIKTRGQQVTLRCSPKSGHDTVSWYQQALGQGPQFIFQYYEEEERQRGNFPDRFSGHQFPNYSSELNVNALLLGDSALYLCASSLGGRWETQYFGPGTRLLVL.

The chain joins TRBV5-1 to TRBJ2-7; 8 bases fit TRBD1. V lost 1 base and J lost 6; bases outside the gene matches: 12. This CDR3 comprises 16 residues. Germline values: CDR1 SGHRS, CDR2 YFSETQ. This CDR3 is CASSLSPGQGATEQYF. The CDR3 DNA reads as TGCGCCAGCAGCTTGTCCCCGGGGCAGGGGGCGACCGAGCAGTACTTC. The full variable domain, completed using reference TRBV5-1 and TRBJ2-7, is KAGVTQTPRYLIKTRGQQVTLSCSPISGHRSVSWYQQTPGQGLQFLFEYFSETQRNKGNFPGRFSGRQFSNSRSEMNVSTLELGDSALYLCASSLSPGQGATEQYFGPGTRLTVT.

V and J are TRBV2 and TRBJ2-4, with TRBD2 as a possible D gene (5 bases). V was cut by 3 bases and J by 4 bases, with 13 bases left in between. The CDR3 length is 15 residues. Germline V gives CDR1 SNHLY, CDR2 FYNNEI. CDR3 sequence reads: CASSDSRRIKNIQYF. For the CDR3, the DNA is TGTGCCAGCAGTGATTCGAGGAGGATAAAAAACATTCAGTACTTC.

V and J are TRBV19 and TRBJ1-6; TRBD1 matches 9 bases. The V segment lost 5 bases and the J segment 8 bases; nucleotides outside the gene matches: 4. The CDR3 runs 14 residues. Germline V gene sequence: CDR1 LNHDA, CDR2 SQIVND (reference sequence). This chain's CDR3 is CASSPRTGDSPLHF. The CDR3 DNA is TGTGCCAGTAGTCCCCGGACAGGGGATTCACCCCTCCACTTT.